This TCR beta chain was recovered during a study of blood T cells in healthy people across ages. The trim removed 3 bases at V and 3 bases at J, leaving 8 bases unmatched. This CDR3 contains 16 residues. CDR1 is MNHEY and CDR2 is SVGAGI in the germline V gene. The authors ran a second PCR of 7 to 11 cycles using a sample-barcoded 5' primer and a J-beta primer mix. From the 5' RACE reads, TCRdb called clonotypes with MiXCR, one entry per CDR3 protein. The repertoire holds hundreds of thousands of distinct CDR3 sequences, with roughly 48% as singletons. The chain joins TRBV6-5 to TRBJ2-7; 10 bases are shared with TRBD2. The sequence came from a man aged 30 to 39 in good health. The specimen was blood. CDR3 loop: CASSYQAGGSNYEQYF. The CDR3 DNA reads as TGTGCCAGCAGTTATCAAGCGGGGGGGAGTAACTACGAGCAGTACTTC.